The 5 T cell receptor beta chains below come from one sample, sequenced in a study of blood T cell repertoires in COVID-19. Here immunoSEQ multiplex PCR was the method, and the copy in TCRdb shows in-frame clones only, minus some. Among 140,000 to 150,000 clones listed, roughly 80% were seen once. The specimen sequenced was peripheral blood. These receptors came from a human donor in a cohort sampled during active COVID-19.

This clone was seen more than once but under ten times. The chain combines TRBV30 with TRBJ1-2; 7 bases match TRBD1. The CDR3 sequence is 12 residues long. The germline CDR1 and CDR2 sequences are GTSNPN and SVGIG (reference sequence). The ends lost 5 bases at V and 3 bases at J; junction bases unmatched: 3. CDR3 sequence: CAWGTDYYGYTF. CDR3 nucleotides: TGTGCCTGGGGGACAGACTACTATGGCTACACCTTC.

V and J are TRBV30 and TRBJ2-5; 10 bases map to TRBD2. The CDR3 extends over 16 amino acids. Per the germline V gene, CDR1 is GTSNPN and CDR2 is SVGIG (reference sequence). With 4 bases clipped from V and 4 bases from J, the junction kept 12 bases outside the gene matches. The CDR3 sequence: CAWTRGLAGVRETQYF. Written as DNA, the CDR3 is TGTGCCTGGACACGAGGGCTAGCGGGAGTCCGAGAGACCCAGTACTTC.

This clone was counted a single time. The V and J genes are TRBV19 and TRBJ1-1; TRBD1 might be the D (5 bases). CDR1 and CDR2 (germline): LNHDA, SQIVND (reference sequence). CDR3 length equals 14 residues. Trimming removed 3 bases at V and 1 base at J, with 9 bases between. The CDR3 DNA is TGTGCCAGTAGTATGCACAGGAAGAACACTGAAGCTTTCTTT. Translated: CASSMHRKNTEAFF.

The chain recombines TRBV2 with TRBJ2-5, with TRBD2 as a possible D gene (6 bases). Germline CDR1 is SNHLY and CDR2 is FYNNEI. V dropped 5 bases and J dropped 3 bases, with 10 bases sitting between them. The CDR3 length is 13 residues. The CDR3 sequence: CASSFGGEETQYF. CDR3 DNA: TGTGCCAGCAGTTTCGGGGGTGAAGAGACCCAGTACTTC.

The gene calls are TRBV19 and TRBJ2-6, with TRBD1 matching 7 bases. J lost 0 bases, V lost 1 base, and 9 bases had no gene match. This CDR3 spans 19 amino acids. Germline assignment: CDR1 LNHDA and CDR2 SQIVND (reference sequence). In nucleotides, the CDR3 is TGTGCCAGTAGTATAGGACCCCGACAGGGAAGCTCTGGGGCCAACGTCCTGACTTTC. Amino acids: CASSIGPRQGSSGANVLTF.